This T cell receptor (beta chain) was retrieved from a study of blood T cell repertoires in COVID-19. Assay: immunoSEQ multiplex PCR; the TCRdb copy retains only in-frame clones and omits some. The sample contains a few hundred thousand clones, around 90% of which appear only once. Germline V gene lookup returns CDR1 SGHTA and CDR2 FQGNSA. Trimming pared 1 base from V and 1 base from J, leaving 10 bases between. This CDR3 region has 15 residues. The chain employs TRBV7-2 and TRBJ1-1; D gene unclear. The sample consisted of PBMCs or T cells enriched from blood (not recorded which). This clonotype was obtained from a woman in her forties who had been exposed to COVID-19. This CDR3 reads CASSLEPRGNTEAFF. DNA of the CDR3: TGTGCCAGCAGCTTAGAGCCCCGGGGGAACACTGAAGCTTTCTTT. Full variable domain (remainder filled in from reference TRBV7-2 and TRBJ1-1): GAGVSQSPSNKVTEKGKDVELRCDPISGHTALYWYRQSLGQGLEFLIYFQGNSAPDKSGLPSDRFSAERTGGSVSTLTIQRTQQEDSAVYLCASSLEPRGNTEAFFGQGTRLTVV.